The clone carrying this T cell receptor beta chain occurred many times. Reverse transcription of about 500 ng total RNA with a constant-region primer produced TCR beta cDNA. Three rounds of nested multiplex PCR with slightly modified ARM-PCR produced TCR beta libraries. Forward primers for TRBV1-TRBV30 and a C-beta reverse primer served the first two PCR rounds, at around 9 cycles each. Each CDR3 protein is one row after TCRdb ran MiXCR on the multiplex PCR reads. The sample carries approximately 73,000 distinct CDR3 sequences, 71% recorded once. V was shortened by 9 bases and J by 0 bases, with 9 bases between the two germline ends. The CDR3 contains 13 residues. Per germline, CDR1 MDHEN and CDR2 SYDVKM. This specimen comes from a study of tumor-infiltrating lymphocytes in primary liver carcinoma. The tissue used was unsorted bulk material of about 19-31 mg. RNA and DNA were co-extracted from it with the AllPrep DNA/RNA mini kit.

This chain links TRBV28 with TRBJ1-5, with D maybe TRBD1 (5 bases). The source of this sequence is a woman aged 60 to 75 with primary liver carcinoma and hepatitis B virus infection. Sequenced sample: liver tumor tissue from sampling region 4. Subset of the sample: tumor region T4, right-lateral pole. Written as DNA, the CDR3 is TGTGCCAGTGGGGGGTTTAGCAATCAGCCCCAGCATTTT. Its protein is CASGGFSNQPQHF.